This T cell receptor (beta chain) was documented in a study of blood T cell repertoires in COVID-19. Study overall: The study drew acute and convalescent COVID-19 samples from the United States, Italy and Spain. PBMCs, B-cell-depleted T cells, or T cells provided the cDNA or gDNA that made up the material.

V gave up 0 bases and J gave up 5 bases, with 13 bases separating them. The CDR3 length is 15 residues. Germline V gene sequence: CDR1 LGHNA, CDR2 YNFKEQ. The data were produced by immunoSEQ multiplex PCR, yet TCRdb's version contains in-frame clones alone and is incomplete. The sample consists of a few hundred thousand clones, approximately 81% of them appearing once. Sequenced material: peripheral blood. The chain uses TRBV4-2 and TRBJ2-5, with D hard to call. The TCR originated in a man aged 45-60 years who had recovered from COVID-19. The CDR3 region has the DNA TGTGCCAGCAGCCAAGATGGCCTAGAAACCGAGACCCAGTACTTC. Translation: CASSQDGLETETQYF.